This T cell receptor (beta chain) comes out of a study of beta chain features in type 1 diabetes. The study's findings and limits: Naive, central memory and Treg TCRB repertoires appeared more alike in patients than in healthy donors.

Comments on this clone: Its specificity is unknown.

This CDR3 region has 17 residues. Trimming left V 3 bases short and J 4 bases short, with 18 bases between. CDR1 and CDR2 from the germline V gene are SEHNR and FQNEAQ (reference sequence). Every isolated RNA sample was fully reverse transcribed, so sequencing captured expressed TCRB transcripts. The data were produced by immunoSEQ multiplex PCR, yet TCRdb's version contains in-frame clones alone and is incomplete. The data contain about 200,000 clones, about a tenth of them singletons. The sequence derives from a man between 18 and 29 years old in good health. Source material: central memory CD4+ T cells from blood. V usage is TRBV7-9 and J usage is TRBJ1-4, with TRBD1 as a possible D gene (5 bases). CDR3 in DNA: TGTGCCAGCAGCTTCGGGACGCCAAGCGGGAGTAATGAAAAACTGTTTTTT. The encoded protein is CASSFGTPSGSNEKLFF.